The rows below give T cell receptor beta chains drawn from one sample of a study of blood T cell repertoires in COVID-19. The repertoire was sequenced with immunoSEQ multiplex PCR; TCRdb's copy has only in-frame clones and lacks some. The sample holds about 220,000 clones, 90% seen once. Sample: PBMCs or T cells enriched from blood (not recorded which). These receptors came from a man under 40 who had been exposed to COVID-19. CDR3s include the opening cysteine and the closing phenylalanine or tryptophan. Fields, in order: D gene, J gene, CDR3 length, V gene, clone size, CDR3 DNA, CDR3 protein. A D gene is named only where the DNA matches it firmly. Part of the rows lack a size; the others show once, few, many or a class for expanded clones.

-	TRBJ2-5	11	TRBV7-2	few	TGTGCCAGCAGCTTAGACCGGGGCCAGTACTTC	CASSLDRGQYF
-	TRBJ1-2	14	TRBV7-9	-	TGTGCCAGCAGCCTCCCGGGGGGCTTCTATGGCTACACCTTC	CASSLPGGFYGYTF
-	TRBJ2-7	13	TRBV4-1	-	TGCGCCAGCAGCCAAGCTACCGAGGGTTGGAAGTACTTC	CASSQATEGWKYF
-	TRBJ2-7	15	TRBV5-1	-	TGCGCCAGCAGCGGTGACAGATTTCACTCCTACGAGCAGTACTTC	CASSGDRFHSYEQYF
-	TRBJ1-1	14	TRBV19	once	TGTGCCAGTAGTATTGCGCGGGAGCGCACTGAAGCTTTCTTT	CASSIARERTEAFF
TRBD1	TRBJ2-1	15	TRBV7-9	few	TGTGCCAGCAGCTGGTGGACAGGGACCCACAATGAGCAGTTCTTC	CASSWWTGTHNEQFF
-	TRBJ2-2	13	TRBV7-9	-	TGTGCCAGCAAGAACAGTAACACCGGGGAGCTGTTTTTT	CASKNSNTGELFF
TRBD1	TRBJ1-1	14	TRBV18	few	TGTGCCAGCTCACTCCCGGGACAGGCGACTGAAGCTTTCTTT	CASSLPGQATEAFF
TRBD2	TRBJ2-2	15	TRBV25-1	once	TGTGCCAGCAGTGAAGTTGAGACTAGCGGGGTGGAGCTGTTTTTT	CASSEVETSGVELFF
-	TRBJ1-6	16	TRBV4-3	once	TGCGCCAGCAGCCAAGAGTCGGGACAATATAATTCACCCCTCCACTTT	CASSQESGQYNSPLHF
-	TRBJ1-3	14	TRBV5-1	-	TGCGCCAGCAGCTTACAGGGATATGGAAACACCATATATTTT	CASSLQGYGNTIYF
TRBD2	TRBJ2-7	16	TRBV29-1	-	TGCAGCGTTGAAGCCTTAGCTAGCGGGGGCTACTACGAGCAGTACTTC	CSVEALASGGYYEQYF
TRBD1	TRBJ1-3	12	TRBV30	-	TGTGCCTCAAGTAGGGGGCCCGGCACCATATATTTT	CASSRGPGTIYF
-	TRBJ1-5	13	TRBV10-3	once	TGTGCCATCAGTGCCGGGGGGGATCAGCCCCAGCATTTT	CAISAGGDQPQHF
TRBD2	TRBJ2-7	21	TRBV3-1/TRBV3-2	-	TGTGCCAGCAGCCCCACCCGAGACTTAGGACTAGCGGGGGGTCCACCCTACGAGCAGTACTTC	CASSPTRDLGLAGGPPYEQYF
-	TRBJ2-7	14	TRBV14	-	TGTGCCAGCAGCCTTAGTTACAGGTACTACGAGCAGTACTTC	CASSLSYRYYEQYF
-	TRBJ1-5	15	TRBV5-5	-	TGTGCCAGCAGCGGGCAGGGGATGAGCAATCAGCCCCAGCATTTT	CASSGQGMSNQPQHF
TRBD1	TRBJ2-1	15	TRBV6-5	-	TGTGCCAGCACCCGCGACAGGGGAACCTACAATGAGCAGTTCTTC	CASTRDRGTYNEQFF
-	TRBJ1-2	13	TRBV2	-	TGTGCCAGCAGTGAGGCTTTCCTCTATGGCTACACCTTC	CASSEAFLYGYTF
-	TRBJ1-6	15	TRBV5-1	-	TGCGCCAGCAGCTCTTCAGGGGTGTACAATTCACCCCTCCACTTT	CASSSSGVYNSPLHF
TRBD1	TRBJ1-2	15	TRBV7-3	-	TGTGCCAGCAGCCCGGTCGGGACAGATTCCTATGGCTACACCTTC	CASSPVGTDSYGYTF
TRBD1	TRBJ2-7	15	TRBV2	once	TGTGCCAGCAGTGTAGAACACAGGGGTCTCTACGAGCAGTACTTC	CASSVEHRGLYEQYF
-	TRBJ2-7	14	TRBV7-2	-	TGTGCCAGCAGCATTCAGACTAGTCTTTACGAGCAGTACTTC	CASSIQTSLYEQYF
TRBD1	TRBJ1-2	15	TRBV6-1	-	TGTGCCAGCAGTGAAGCGTCCGACAGGGGCAATGGCTACACCTTC	CASSEASDRGNGYTF
-	TRBJ2-5	13	TRBV7-8	-	TGTGCCAGCAGCTTAGCGCGTGGTGAGACCCAGTACTTC	CASSLARGETQYF
-	TRBJ2-3	13	TRBV6-6	-	TGTGCCAGCAGTTACGACAGAAGAGATACGCAGTATTTT	CASSYDRRDTQYF
TRBD1	TRBJ1-4	14	TRBV29-1	-	TGCAGCGTTGATATCGGACAGGGTGGAGAAAAACTGTTTTTT	CSVDIGQGGEKLFF
-	TRBJ1-3	17	TRBV7-9	-	TGTGCCAGCAGCTTATTTGGCGGTCCGAGCTCTGGAAACACCATATATTTT	CASSLFGGPSSGNTIYF
-	TRBJ1-2	16	TRBV5-1	-	TGCGCCAGCAGCTTGGGGAGGGAGGCCCAAAACTATGGCTACACCTTC	CASSLGREAQNYGYTF
TRBD2	TRBJ2-1	16	TRBV14	-	TGTGCCAGCAGCCAAGCGTGGCTAGCGGGGGACAATGAGCAGTTCTTC	CASSQAWLAGDNEQFF
-	TRBJ1-2	12	TRBV25-1	-	TGTGCCAGCAGTGAATTCCCAGGTGGCTACACCTTC	CASSEFPGGYTF
TRBD2	TRBJ2-5	17	TRBV7-2	-	TGTGCCAGCAGCTTAGCGCTGAGCGGGGGGGCTGGAGAGACCCAGTACTTC	CASSLALSGGAGETQYF
-	TRBJ2-4	13	TRBV5-4	-	TGTGCCAGCAGCTTGTCGCGGGACAGCGAACGGTACTTC	CASSLSRDSERYF
TRBD1	TRBJ1-5	16	TRBV5-6	-	TGTGCCAGCAGCCAAGCGATGGGACAGAGCAATCAGCCCCAGCATTTT	CASSQAMGQSNQPQHF
TRBD2	TRBJ2-5	16	TRBV10-2	-	TGCGCCAGCAGTGAAGGACCGGGACTAGGGGGAGAGACCCAGTACTTC	CASSEGPGLGGETQYF
-	TRBJ1-4	11	TRBV7-2	-	TGTGCCAGCAGCCCCCGTGAGAAACTGTTTTTT	CASSPREKLFF
-	TRBJ2-7	15	TRBV6-5	-	TGTGCCAGCATTTCCAGGCAGGGTCGGAACTACGAGCAGTACTTC	CASISRQGRNYEQYF
TRBD1	TRBJ2-5	13	TRBV3-1/TRBV3-2	-	TGTGCCAGCAGCCTAGACAGGGGAGAGACCCAGTACTTC	CASSLDRGETQYF
-	TRBJ2-5	16	TRBV4-3	-	TGCGCCAGCAGCCAAGATTGGCAGAGGCCCCAAGAGACCCAGTACTTC	CASSQDWQRPQETQYF
TRBD1	TRBJ2-1	14	TRBV3-1/TRBV3-2	-	TGTGCCAGCAGCCACCGACAGGGTCCGAATGAGCAGTTCTTC	CASSHRQGPNEQFF
-	TRBJ1-4	17	TRBV28	-	TGTGCCAGCAGTTCCGCAGGGTTTTGGGCAACTAATGAAAAACTGTTTTTT	CASSSAGFWATNEKLFF
-	TRBJ1-1	14	TRBV4-1	-	TGCGCCAGCAGCCAAGTCGGGGGGAACACTGAAGCTTTCTTT	CASSQVGGNTEAFF
-	TRBJ2-1	15	TRBV7-9	few	TGTGCCAGCAGCTTATCATCAGGGAACTACAATGAGCAGTTCTTC	CASSLSSGNYNEQFF
TRBD1	TRBJ2-1	16	TRBV3-1/TRBV3-2	-	TGTGCCAGCAGCCTAACCATCGGGACAGAGTACAATGAGCAGTTCTTC	CASSLTIGTEYNEQFF
-	TRBJ2-1	13	TRBV18	-	TGTGCCAGCTCCCCAAGCGAGAACAATGAGCAGTTCTTC	CASSPSENNEQFF